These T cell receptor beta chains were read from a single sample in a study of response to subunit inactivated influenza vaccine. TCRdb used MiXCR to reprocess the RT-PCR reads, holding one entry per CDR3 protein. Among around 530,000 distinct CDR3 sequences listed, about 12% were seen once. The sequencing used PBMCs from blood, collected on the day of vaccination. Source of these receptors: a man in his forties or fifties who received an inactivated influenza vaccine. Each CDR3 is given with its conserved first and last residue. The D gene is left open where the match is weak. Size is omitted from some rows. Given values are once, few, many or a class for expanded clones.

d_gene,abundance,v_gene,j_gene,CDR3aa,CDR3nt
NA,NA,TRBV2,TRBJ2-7,CASRLGSYEQYF,TGTGCCAGCAGGTTGGGCTCCTACGAGCAGTACTTC
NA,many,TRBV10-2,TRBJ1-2,CASSETTMQYGYTF,TGCGCCAGCAGTGAGACGACCATGCAATATGGCTACACCTTC
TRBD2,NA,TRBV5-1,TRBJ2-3,CASSLAGEYTQYF,TGCGCCAGCAGCCTAGCGGGGGAATATACGCAGTATTTT
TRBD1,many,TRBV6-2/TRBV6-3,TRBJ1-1,CASSFDRENTEAFF,TGTGCCAGCAGTTTCGACAGGGAAAACACTGAAGCTTTCTTT
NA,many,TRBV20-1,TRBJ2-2,CSASRIGRLTGELFF,TGCAGTGCTAGTCGTATCGGCAGGCTCACCGGGGAGCTGTTTTTT
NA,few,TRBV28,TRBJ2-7,CASRQNPYEQYF,TGTGCCAGTCGACAAAACCCCTACGAGCAGTACTTC
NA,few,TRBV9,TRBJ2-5,CASSASLGRETQYF,TGTGCCAGCAGCGCCAGCTTGGGAAGAGAGACCCAGTACTTC
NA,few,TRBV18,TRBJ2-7,CASSQLQGDEQYF,TGTGCCAGCTCACAATTACAGGGAGACGAGCAGTACTTC
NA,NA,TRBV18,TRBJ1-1,CASSPAINTEAFF,TGTGCCAGCTCCCCAGCGATTAACACTGAAGCTTTCTTT
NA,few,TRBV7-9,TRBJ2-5,CASSQDLRTQYF,TGTGCCAGCAGCCAGGATTTGAGGACCCAGTACTTC
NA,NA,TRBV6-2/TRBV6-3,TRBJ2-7,CASSYSPADISYEQYF,TGTGCCAGCAGTTACTCGCCCGCCGACATCTCCTACGAGCAGTACTTC
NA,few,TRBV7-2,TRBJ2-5,CASSLLQGGGETQYF,TGTGCCAGCAGCTTACTACAGGGAGGTGGTGAGACCCAGTACTTC
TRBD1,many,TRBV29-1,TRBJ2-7,CSVRDRGEYF,TGCAGCGTCAGGGACAGGGGAGAGTACTTC
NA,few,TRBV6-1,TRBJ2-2,CASKPQRPANTGELFF,TGTGCCAGCAAACCACAGCGGCCCGCGAACACCGGGGAGCTGTTTTTT
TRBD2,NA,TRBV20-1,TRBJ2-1,CSASDRTSGRWLHEQFF,TGCAGTGCTAGCGACCGGACTAGCGGGAGATGGCTCCATGAGCAGTTCTTC
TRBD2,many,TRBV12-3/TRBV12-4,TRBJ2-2,CASSLFAGGNTGELFF,TGTGCCAGCAGTTTATTCGCGGGGGGGAACACCGGGGAGCTGTTTTTT
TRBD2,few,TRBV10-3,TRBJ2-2,CAIRERETTPAGELFF,TGTGCCATCAGAGAGCGGGAGACAACCCCCGCCGGGGAGCTGTTTTTT